This TCR beta chain was retrieved from a study of yellow fever vaccine responses in identical twins. General study findings and limits: Vaccine-induced T cell responses in twins were reportedly observed to appear partly convergent, partly personalized.

A note on this clonotype: Its cognate antigen is unknown.

CDR3 size: 12 residues. Germline V gene sequence: CDR1 SNHLY, CDR2 FYNNEI. Trimming removed 6 bases from V and 7 bases from J, with 12 bases in between. Each CDR3 protein gets one entry after TCRdb re-called the RT-PCR reads with MiXCR. The sample contains tens of thousands of distinct CDR3 sequences, around 77% of which appear only once. The receptor was isolated from a woman aged 18-35 years who received the yellow fever vaccine. The V and J genes are TRBV2 and TRBJ1-1; no reliable D call. Sequenced here: T cells from blood (PBMCs), unsorted or a sorted subset (not recorded which), sampled before or after yellow fever vaccination (not recorded which). The CDR3 coding sequence is TGTGCCAGCAGGGAGATGATTTATGAAGCTTTCTTT. Amino acid sequence: CASREMIYEAFF.